Each of the 9 T cell receptor beta chains below was sequenced from the same sample in a study of blood T cell repertoires in COVID-19. Repertoires were generated with immunoSEQ multiplex PCR, while TCRdb's copy carries only in-frame clones and drops some. The sample lists hundreds of thousands of clones; 80% to 90% were seen once. Sequencing was performed on PBMCs or T cells enriched from blood (not recorded which). These receptors were collected from a man aged 30 to 45 who had recovered from COVID-19.

The chain links TRBV3-1 (or the pseudogene TRBV3-2) to TRBJ1-2; unclear D gene. V lost 3 bases and J lost 5, with 10 bases in between. The CDR3 covers 13 residues. Germline V gene sequence: CDR1 LGHDT, CDR2 YNNKEL (reference sequence). CDR3 in amino acids: CASSHRNYYGYTF. In DNA, the CDR3 is TGTGCCAGCAGCCACCGAAACTATTATGGCTACACCTTC.

The chain links TRBV5-6 to TRBJ1-5, with TRBD1 matching over 10 bases. This CDR3 is built from 15 residues. With V trimmed by 1 base and J by 6 bases, 4 bases remained unmatched. Germline V gene data show CDR1 as SGHDT and CDR2 as YYEEEE. The CDR3 region has the DNA TGTGCCAGCAGCTTGTGGACAGGGGGATCTCAGCCCCAGCATTTT. Protein: CASSLWTGGSQPQHF.

This clone occurred once. The V and J genes are TRBV6-1 and TRBJ2-2; D is possibly TRBD1 (5 bases). The CDR3 has 15 amino acids. Trimming took 3 bases from V and 4 from J, leaving 12 bases between them. Germline lookup yields CDR1 MNHNS and CDR2 SASEGT. The CDR3 spells CASSDDSGITGELFF. As DNA, the CDR3 is TGTGCCAGCAGTGACGACAGTGGGATCACCGGGGAGCTGTTTTTT.

V gene TRBV6-5 combines with J gene TRBJ2-5; D is perhaps TRBD2 (5 bases). CDR3 size: 14 residues. V was clipped by 7 bases and J by 2 bases, with 14 bases between them. CDR1 and CDR2 from the germline V gene are MNHEY and SVGAGI. The CDR3 coding sequence is TGTGCCAGCACCCCCGGACGGGGTCAAGAGACCCAGTACTTC. This encodes CASTPGRGQETQYF.

This clone was picked up one time. The CDR3 region has the DNA TGTGCCTGGAGTGCCCAGCGTAACACTGAAGCTTTCTTT. It specifies CAWSAQRNTEAFF. This chain joins TRBV30 and TRBJ1-1, with D unresolved. CDR1 is GTSNPN and CDR2 is SVGIG in the germline V gene (reference sequence). V gave up 1 base and J gave up 2 bases, with 8 bases separating them. This CDR3 spans 13 amino acids. Filled out from reference TRBV30 and TRBJ1-1, the complete variable domain reads SQTIHQWPATLVQPVGSPLSLECTVEGTSNPNLYWYRQAAGRGLQLLFYSVGIGQISSEVPQNLSASRPQDRQFILSSKKLLLSDSGFYLCAWSAQRNTEAFFGQGTRLTVV.

The V gene is TRBV18, the J gene TRBJ2-3; D gene unclear. Trimming removed 3 bases from V and 0 bases from J, with 10 bases in between. CDR3 length: 15 residues. Per the germline V gene, CDR1 is KGHSH and CDR2 is LQKENI. The CDR3 spells CASSPRPTSTDTQYF. DNA for the CDR3: TGTGCCAGCTCACCCCGGCCGACTAGCACAGATACGCAGTATTTT.

This clone was seen only once. The CDR3 protein is CASSSPGKEVHQPQHF. DNA for the CDR3: TGTGCCAGCAGTTCGCCCGGGAAAGAAGTCCATCAGCCCCAGCATTTT. The chain joins TRBV28 to TRBJ1-5; D remains unclear. The CDR3 is made up of 16 amino acids. Germline CDR1 reads MDHEN; CDR2 reads SYDVKM. V dropped 4 bases and J dropped 5 bases, with 18 bases sitting between them.

The chain joins TRBV4-2 to TRBJ2-5, with TRBD1 as a possible D gene (5 bases). This CDR3 spans 18 amino acids. In germline, CDR1 is LGHNA, CDR2 YNFKEQ. V was shortened by 4 bases and J by 1 base, with 22 bases between the two germline ends. CDR3 in amino acids: CASSLGAVSRQIQETQYF. The DNA of the CDR3 is TGTGCCAGCAGCCTTGGGGCGGTTAGCCGCCAAATCCAAGAGACCCAGTACTTC.

The rearrangement links TRBV6-5 to TRBJ2-7, with unresolved D. This CDR3 region has 13 residues. Between the trimmed V and J ends, which lost 6 bases and 1 base, there was a span of 10 bases. From germline, CDR1 is MNHEY and CDR2 SVGAGI. CDR3 region: CASRAMASYEQYF. The CDR3 DNA is TGTGCCAGCAGGGCCATGGCATCCTACGAGCAGTACTTC.